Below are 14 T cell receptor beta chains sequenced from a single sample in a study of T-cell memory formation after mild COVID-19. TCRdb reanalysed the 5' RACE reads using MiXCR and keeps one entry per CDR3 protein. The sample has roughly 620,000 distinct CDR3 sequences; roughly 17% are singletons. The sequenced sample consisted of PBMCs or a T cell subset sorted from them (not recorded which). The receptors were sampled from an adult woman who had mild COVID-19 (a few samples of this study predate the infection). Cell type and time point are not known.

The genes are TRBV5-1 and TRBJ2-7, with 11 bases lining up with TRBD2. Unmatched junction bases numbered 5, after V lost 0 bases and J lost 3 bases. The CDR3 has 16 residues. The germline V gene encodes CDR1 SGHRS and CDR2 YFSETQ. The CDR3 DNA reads TGCGCCAGCAGCTTGGGGGCCACTAGCGGGAGCTACGAGCAGTACTTC. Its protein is CASSLGATSGSYEQYF.

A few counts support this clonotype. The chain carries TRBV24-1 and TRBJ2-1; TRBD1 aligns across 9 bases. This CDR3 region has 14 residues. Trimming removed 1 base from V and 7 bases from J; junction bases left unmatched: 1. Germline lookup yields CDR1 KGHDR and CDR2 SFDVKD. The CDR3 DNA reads TGTGCCACCAGTGATTTAGGGACAGGGAATGAGCAGTTCTTC. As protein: CATSDLGTGNEQFF.

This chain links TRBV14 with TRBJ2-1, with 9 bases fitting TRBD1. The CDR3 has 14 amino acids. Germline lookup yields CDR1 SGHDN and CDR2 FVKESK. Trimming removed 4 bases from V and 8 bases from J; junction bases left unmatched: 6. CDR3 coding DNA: TGTGCCAGCAGCCCGACAGGGGGAGCTCATGAGCAGTTCTTC. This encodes CASSPTGGAHEQFF. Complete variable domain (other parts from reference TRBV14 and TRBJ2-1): EAGVTQFPSHSVIEKGQTVTLRCDPISGHDNLYWYRRVMGKEIKFLLHFVKESKQDESGMPNNRFLAERTGGTYSTLKVQPAELEDSGVYFCASSPTGGAHEQFFGPGTRLTVL.

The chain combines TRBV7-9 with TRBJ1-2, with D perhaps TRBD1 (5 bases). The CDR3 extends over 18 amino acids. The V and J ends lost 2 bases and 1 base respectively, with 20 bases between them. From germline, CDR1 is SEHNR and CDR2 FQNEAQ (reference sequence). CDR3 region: CASSLLSVQGADNYGYTF. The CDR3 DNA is TGTGCCAGCAGCTTATTAAGCGTGCAGGGCGCCGATAACTATGGCTACACCTTC.

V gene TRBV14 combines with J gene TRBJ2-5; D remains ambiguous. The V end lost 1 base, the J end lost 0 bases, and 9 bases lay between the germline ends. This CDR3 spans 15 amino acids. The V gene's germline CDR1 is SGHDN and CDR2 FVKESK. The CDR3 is CASSQVGRNQETQYF. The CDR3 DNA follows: TGTGCCAGCAGCCAAGTTGGACGGAACCAAGAGACCCAGTACTTC.

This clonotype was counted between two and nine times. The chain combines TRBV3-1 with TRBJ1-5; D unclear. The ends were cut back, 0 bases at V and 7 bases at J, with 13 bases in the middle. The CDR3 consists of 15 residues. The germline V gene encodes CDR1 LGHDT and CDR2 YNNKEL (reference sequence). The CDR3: CASSQDRGGVQPQHF. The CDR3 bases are TGTGCCAGCAGCCAAGATCGTGGTGGGGTCCAGCCCCAGCATTTT.

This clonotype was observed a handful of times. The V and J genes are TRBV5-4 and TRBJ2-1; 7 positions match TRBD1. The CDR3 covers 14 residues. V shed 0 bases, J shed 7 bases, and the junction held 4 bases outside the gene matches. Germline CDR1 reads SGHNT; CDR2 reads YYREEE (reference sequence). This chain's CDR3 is CASSLAGQQNEQFF. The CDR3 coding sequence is TGTGCCAGCAGCTTGGCGGGACAGCAGAATGAGCAGTTCTTC.

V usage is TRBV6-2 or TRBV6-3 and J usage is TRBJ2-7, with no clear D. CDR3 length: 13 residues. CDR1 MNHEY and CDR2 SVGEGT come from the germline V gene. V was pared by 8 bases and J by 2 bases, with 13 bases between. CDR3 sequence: CASAFRQAYEQYF. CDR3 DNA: TGTGCCAGCGCTTTTCGGCAGGCCTACGAGCAGTACTTC.

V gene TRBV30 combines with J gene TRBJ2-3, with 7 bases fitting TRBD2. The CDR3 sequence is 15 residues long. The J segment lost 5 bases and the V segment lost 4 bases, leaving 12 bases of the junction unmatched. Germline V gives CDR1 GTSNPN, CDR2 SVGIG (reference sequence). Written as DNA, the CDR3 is TGTGCCTGGAACCGGGGAGTTAGCGGGTTAGATACGCAGTATTTT. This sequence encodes CAWNRGVSGLDTQYF.

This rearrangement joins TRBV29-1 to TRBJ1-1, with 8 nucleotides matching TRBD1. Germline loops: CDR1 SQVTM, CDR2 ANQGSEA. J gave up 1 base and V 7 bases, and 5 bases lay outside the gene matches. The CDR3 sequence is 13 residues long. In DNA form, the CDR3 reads TGCAGCGGCGCCACAGGGGGGAACACTGAAGCTTTCTTT. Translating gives CSGATGGNTEAFF.

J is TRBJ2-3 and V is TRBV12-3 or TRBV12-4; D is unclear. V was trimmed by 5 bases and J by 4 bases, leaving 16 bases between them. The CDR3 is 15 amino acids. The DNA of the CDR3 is TGTGCCAGCAGTACCCTTTTAGGGCCGGCAGATACGCAGTATTTT. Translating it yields CASSTLLGPADTQYF.

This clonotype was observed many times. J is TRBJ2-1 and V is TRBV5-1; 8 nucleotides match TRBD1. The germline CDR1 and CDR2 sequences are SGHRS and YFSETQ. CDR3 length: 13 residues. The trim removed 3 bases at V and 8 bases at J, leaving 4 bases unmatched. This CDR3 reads CASSSGQGDEQFF. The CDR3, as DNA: TGCGCCAGCAGCTCCGGACAGGGCGATGAGCAGTTCTTC.

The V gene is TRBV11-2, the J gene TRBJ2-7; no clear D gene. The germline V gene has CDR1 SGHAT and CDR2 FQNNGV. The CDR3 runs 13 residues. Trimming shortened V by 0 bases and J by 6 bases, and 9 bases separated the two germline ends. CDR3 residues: CASSLDLVAEQYF. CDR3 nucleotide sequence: TGTGCCAGCAGCTTAGATCTAGTCGCCGAGCAGTACTTC.

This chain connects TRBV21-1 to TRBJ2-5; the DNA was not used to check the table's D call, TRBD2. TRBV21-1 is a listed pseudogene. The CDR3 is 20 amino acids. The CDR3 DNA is TGTGCCAGCAGCAAAGCCGACAGCCCAACTAGCCCACCCCCCAAAGGGACCCAGTACTTC. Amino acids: CASSKADSPTSPPPKGTQYF.